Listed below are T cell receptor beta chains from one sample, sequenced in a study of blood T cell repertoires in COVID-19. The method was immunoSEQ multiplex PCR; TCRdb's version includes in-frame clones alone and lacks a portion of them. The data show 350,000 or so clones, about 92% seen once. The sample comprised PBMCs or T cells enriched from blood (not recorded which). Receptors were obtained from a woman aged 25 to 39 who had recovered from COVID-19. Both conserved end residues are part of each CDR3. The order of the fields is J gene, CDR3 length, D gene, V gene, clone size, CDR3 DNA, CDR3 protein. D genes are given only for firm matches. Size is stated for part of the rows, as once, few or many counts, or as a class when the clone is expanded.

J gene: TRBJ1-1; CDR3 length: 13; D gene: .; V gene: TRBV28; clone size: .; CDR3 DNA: TGTGCCAGCTCGGGGGTTAGGAGCACTGAAGCTTTCTTT; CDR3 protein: CASSGVRSTEAFF
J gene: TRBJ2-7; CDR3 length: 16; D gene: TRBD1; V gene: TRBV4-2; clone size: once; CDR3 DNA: TGTGCCAGCAGCCAAGACTTTTTGGGACAGACCTACGAGCAGTACTTC; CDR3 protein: CASSQDFLGQTYEQYF
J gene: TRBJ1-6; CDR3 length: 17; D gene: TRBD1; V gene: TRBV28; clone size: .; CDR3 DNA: TGTGCCAGCGGCCCTTCCGGGGGACAGGGGAATAATTCACCCCTCCACTTT; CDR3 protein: CASGPSGGQGNNSPLHF
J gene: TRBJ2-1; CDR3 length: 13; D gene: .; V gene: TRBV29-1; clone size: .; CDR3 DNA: TGCAGCGTCGCTCGGACCGAGGGCAATGAGCAGTTCTTC; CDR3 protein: CSVARTEGNEQFF
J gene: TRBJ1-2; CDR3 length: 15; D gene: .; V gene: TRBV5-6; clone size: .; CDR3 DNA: TGTGCCAGCAGCTTGGACCCAGGGTCTTCATATGGCTACACCTTC; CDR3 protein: CASSLDPGSSYGYTF
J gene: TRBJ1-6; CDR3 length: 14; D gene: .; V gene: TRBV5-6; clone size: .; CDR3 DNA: TGTGCCAGCAGCAATACAGGGTTAAGATCACCCCTCCACTTT; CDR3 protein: CASSNTGLRSPLHF
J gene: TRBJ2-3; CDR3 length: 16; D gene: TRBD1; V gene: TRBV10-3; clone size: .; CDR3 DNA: TGTGCCATCAGTGAGCCGGACAGGGGTAGCACAGATACGCAGTATTTT; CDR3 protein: CAISEPDRGSTDTQYF
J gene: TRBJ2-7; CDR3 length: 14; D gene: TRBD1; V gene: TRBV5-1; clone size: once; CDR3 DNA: TGCGCCAGCAGCCGGACAGGGGACTCCTACGAGCAGTACTTC; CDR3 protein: CASSRTGDSYEQYF
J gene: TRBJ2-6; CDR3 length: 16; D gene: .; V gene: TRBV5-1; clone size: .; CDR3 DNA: TGCGCCAGCAGCTTGGTTCGGGGGTCTGGGGCCAACGTCCTGACTTTC; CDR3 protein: CASSLVRGSGANVLTF
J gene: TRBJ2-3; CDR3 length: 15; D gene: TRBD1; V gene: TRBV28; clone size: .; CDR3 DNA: TGTGCCAGCAACTTTGTGGGACAGGGCACAGATACGCAGTATTTT; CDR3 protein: CASNFVGQGTDTQYF
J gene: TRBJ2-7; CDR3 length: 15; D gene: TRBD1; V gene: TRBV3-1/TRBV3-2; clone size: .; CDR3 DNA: TGTGCCAGCAGCCCCACCTTGGACAGGGACTACGAGCAGTACTTC; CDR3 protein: CASSPTLDRDYEQYF
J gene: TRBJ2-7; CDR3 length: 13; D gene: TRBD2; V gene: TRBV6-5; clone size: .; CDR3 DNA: TGTGCCAGTAAGCGGGGGGGACACTCCGAGCAGTACTTC; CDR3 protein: CASKRGGHSEQYF
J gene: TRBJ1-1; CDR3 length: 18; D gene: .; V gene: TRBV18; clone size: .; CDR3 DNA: TGTGCCAGCTCACCACGGCCAGGCGTAAATTCAGGGAACACTGAAGCTTTCTTT; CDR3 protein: CASSPRPGVNSGNTEAFF
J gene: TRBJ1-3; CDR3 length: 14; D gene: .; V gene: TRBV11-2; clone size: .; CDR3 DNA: TGTGCCAGCAGCTTAGGGACTACTGGAAACACCATATATTTT; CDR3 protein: CASSLGTTGNTIYF
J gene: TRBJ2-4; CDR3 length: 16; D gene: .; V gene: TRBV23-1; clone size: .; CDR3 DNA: TGCGCCAGCAGTCAATCAGTGGGGCTGGCCAAAAACATTCAGTACTTC; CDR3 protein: CASSQSVGLAKNIQYF
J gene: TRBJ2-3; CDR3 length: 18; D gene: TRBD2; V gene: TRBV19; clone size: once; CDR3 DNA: TGTGCCAGTAGATTGTCGGGAACTAGTAGCGGGATCACAGATACGCAGTATTTT; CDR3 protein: CASRLSGTSSGITDTQYF
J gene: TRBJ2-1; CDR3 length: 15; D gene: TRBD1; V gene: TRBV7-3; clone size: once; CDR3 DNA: TGTGCCAGCAGCTTAGGACAGGGTATATACAATGAGCAGTTCTTC; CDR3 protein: CASSLGQGIYNEQFF
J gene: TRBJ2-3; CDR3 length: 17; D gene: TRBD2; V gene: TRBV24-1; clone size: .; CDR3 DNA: TGTGCCACCAGTGAAACCGCAGCGGGATTTATCACAGATACGCAGTATTTT; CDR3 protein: CATSETAAGFITDTQYF
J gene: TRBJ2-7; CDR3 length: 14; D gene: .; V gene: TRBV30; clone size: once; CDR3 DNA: TGTGCCTGGAGTGTAACGGGTGGCTACTACGAGCAGTACTTC; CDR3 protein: CAWSVTGGYYEQYF
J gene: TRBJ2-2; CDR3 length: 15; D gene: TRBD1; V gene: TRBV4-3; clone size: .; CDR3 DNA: TGCGCCAGCAGCCCAGGACAGGGGGGCACCGGGGAGCTGTTTTTT; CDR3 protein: CASSPGQGGTGELFF
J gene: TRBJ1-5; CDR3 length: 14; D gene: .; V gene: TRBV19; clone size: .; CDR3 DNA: TGTGCCAGTAGTTGGGGCAGGGGCAATCAGCCCCAGCATTTT; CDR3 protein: CASSWGRGNQPQHF
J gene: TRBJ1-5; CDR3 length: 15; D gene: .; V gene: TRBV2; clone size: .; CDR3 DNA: TGTGCCAGCACCCCGGGGGGCTCGGGCAATCAGCCCCAGCATTTT; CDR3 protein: CASTPGGSGNQPQHF
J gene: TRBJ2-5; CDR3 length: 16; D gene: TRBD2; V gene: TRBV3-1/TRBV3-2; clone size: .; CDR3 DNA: TGTGCCAGCAGCCCCAAGCTAGCGGGGGAGGCAGAGACCCAGTACTTC; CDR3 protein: CASSPKLAGEAETQYF
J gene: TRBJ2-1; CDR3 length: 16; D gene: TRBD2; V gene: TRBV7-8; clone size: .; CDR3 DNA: TGTGCCAGCAGCTCCTTAGCGGGACCCTCCTACAATGAGCAGTTCTTC; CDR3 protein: CASSSLAGPSYNEQFF
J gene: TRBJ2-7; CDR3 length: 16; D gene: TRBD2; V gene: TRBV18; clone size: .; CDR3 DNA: TGTGCCAGCTCAGCTTCTTCGACTAGCGGCTCCTACGAGCAGTACTTC; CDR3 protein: CASSASSTSGSYEQYF
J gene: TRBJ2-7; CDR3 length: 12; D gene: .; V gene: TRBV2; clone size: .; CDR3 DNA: TGTGCCAGCAGTCGACAGGTCTTGGGGCAGTACTTC; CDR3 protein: CASSRQVLGQYF
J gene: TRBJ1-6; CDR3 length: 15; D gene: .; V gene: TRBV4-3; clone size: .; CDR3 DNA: TGCGCCAGCAGCCAAGATCATTCGGGGATTTCACCCCTCCACTTT; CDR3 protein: CASSQDHSGISPLHF
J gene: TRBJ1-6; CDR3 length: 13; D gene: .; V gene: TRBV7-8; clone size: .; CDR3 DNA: TGTGCCAGCAGCTTAGACGGGAATTCACCCCTCCACTTT; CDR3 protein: CASSLDGNSPLHF
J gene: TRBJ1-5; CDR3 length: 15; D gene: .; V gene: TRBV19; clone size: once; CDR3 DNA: TGTGCCAGTAGTGACCCCGACAGAGGCAATCAGCCCCAGCATTTT; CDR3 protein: CASSDPDRGNQPQHF
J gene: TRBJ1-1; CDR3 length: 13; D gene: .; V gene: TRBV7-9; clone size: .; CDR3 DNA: TGTGCCAGCAGCTTCGGGAGCGACACTGAAGCTTTCTTT; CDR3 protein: CASSFGSDTEAFF
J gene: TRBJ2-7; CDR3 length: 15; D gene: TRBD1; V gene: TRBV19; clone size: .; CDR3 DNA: TGTGCCAGTACCCTTACCGGGACAGGGGATTTCGAGCAGTACTTC; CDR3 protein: CASTLTGTGDFEQYF
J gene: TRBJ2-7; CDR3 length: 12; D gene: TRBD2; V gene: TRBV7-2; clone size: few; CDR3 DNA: TGTGCCAGCAGCTTAAGCGGGAGAAAGCAGTACTTC; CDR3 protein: CASSLSGRKQYF
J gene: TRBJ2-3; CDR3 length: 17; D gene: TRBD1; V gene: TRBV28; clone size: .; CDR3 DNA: TGTGCCAGCAGTCCAAGCCCGGGACAGGGGCCCCCAGATACGCAGTATTTT; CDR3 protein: CASSPSPGQGPPDTQYF
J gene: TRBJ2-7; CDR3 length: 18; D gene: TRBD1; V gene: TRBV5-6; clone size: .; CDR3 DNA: TGTGCCAGCAGCTTTCACCGGGACAGGGGCACACACTCCTACGAGCAGTACTTC; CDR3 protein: CASSFHRDRGTHSYEQYF
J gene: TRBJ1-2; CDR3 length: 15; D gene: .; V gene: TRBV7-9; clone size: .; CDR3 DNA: TGTGCCAGCAGCTTAGACCAAACCGGAGGATATGGCTACACCTTC; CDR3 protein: CASSLDQTGGYGYTF
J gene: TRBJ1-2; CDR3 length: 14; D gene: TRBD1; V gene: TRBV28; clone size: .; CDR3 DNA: TGTGCCAGCCGCCCGGGACAGCTGAGCTATGGCTACACCTTC; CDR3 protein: CASRPGQLSYGYTF
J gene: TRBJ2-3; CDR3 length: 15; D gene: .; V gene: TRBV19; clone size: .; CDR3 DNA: TGTGCCAGTAGTATAGGACAGTTAACCACAGATACGCAGTATTTT; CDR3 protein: CASSIGQLTTDTQYF
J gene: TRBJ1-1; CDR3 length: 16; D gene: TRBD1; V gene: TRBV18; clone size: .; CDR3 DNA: TGTGCCAGCTCACTAGGGACAGCGCTCACAAACACTGAAGCTTTCTTT; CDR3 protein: CASSLGTALTNTEAFF
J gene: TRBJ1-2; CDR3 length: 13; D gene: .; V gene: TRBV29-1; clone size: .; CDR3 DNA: TGCAGCGTCCTACCCTTAGATAACTATGGCTACACCTTC; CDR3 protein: CSVLPLDNYGYTF
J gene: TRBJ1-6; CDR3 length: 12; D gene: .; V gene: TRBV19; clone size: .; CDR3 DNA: TGTGCCAGTAGACAGTTAAATTCACCCCTCCACTTT; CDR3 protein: CASRQLNSPLHF
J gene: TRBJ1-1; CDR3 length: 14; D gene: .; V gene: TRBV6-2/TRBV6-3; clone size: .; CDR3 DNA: TGTGCCAGCAGTTACAGAAGGGGGGGCACTGAAGCTTTCTTT; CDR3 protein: CASSYRRGGTEAFF
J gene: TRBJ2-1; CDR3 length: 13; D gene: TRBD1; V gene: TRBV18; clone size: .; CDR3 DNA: TGTGCCAGCTCCCAGGACAGGGCGAATGAGCAGTTCTTC; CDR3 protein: CASSQDRANEQFF
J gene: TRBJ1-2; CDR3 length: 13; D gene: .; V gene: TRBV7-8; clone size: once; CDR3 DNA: TGTGCCAGCAGCTTGCAGGGTTTCGAGGGCTACACCTTC; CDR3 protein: CASSLQGFEGYTF
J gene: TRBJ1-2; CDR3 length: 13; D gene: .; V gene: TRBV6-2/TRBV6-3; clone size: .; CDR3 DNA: TGTGCCAGCAGTTACGCAGGGATCTATGGCTACACCTTC; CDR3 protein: CASSYAGIYGYTF
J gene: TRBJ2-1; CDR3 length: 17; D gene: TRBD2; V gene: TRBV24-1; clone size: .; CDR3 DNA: TGTGCCACCAGTTCTCCGAGCGGGGCCCCCTCCTACAATGAGCAGTTCTTC; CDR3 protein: CATSSPSGAPSYNEQFF
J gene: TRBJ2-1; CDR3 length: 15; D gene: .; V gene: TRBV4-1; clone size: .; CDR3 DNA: TGCGCCAGCAGCCAAGTTGCAGGGCCCTACAATGAGCAGTTCTTC; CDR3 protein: CASSQVAGPYNEQFF
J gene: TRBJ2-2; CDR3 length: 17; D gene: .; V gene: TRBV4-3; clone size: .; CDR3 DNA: TGCGCCAGCAGCCAAGATATGGGGCTTTGGAACACCGGGGAGCTGTTTTTT; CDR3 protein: CASSQDMGLWNTGELFF
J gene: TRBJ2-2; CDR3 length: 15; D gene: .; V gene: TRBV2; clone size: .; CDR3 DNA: TGTGCCAGCAGACTACCAGGGGCGGGCACCGGGGAGCTGTTTTTT; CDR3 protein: CASRLPGAGTGELFF
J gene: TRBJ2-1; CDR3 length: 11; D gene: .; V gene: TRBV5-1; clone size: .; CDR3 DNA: TGCGCCAGCAGCGATACTAATGAGCAGTTCTTC; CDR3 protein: CASSDTNEQFF
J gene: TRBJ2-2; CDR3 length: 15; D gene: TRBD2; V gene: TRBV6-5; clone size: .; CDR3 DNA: TGTGCCAGCAGTTGGACTAGCGGGTTATCCGGGGAGCTGTTTTTT; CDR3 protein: CASSWTSGLSGELFF
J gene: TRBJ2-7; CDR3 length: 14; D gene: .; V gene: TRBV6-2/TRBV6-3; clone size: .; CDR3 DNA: TGTGCCAGCAGTAGCGGAACTAATAACTACGAGCAGTACTTC; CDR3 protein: CASSSGTNNYEQYF
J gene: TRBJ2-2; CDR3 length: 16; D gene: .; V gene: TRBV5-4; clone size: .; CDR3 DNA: TGTGCCAGCAGCTTGGAGATAACTAGTCAGGACGGGGAGCTGTTTTTT; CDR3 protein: CASSLEITSQDGELFF
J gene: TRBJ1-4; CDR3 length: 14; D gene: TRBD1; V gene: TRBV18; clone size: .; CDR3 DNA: TGTGCCAGCTCATCCTGGGACAGGGGCGAAAAACTGTTTTTT; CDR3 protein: CASSSWDRGEKLFF
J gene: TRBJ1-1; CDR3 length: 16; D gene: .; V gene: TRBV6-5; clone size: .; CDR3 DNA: TGTGCCAGCAGTTACCGAGGGCCCTCAATGAACACTGAAGCTTTCTTT; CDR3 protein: CASSYRGPSMNTEAFF
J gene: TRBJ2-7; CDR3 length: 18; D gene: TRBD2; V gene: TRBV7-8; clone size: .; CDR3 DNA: TGTGCCAGCAGCTTAGTCTCACTAAGCGGGAGGGCCTTCTACGAGCAGTACTTC; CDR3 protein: CASSLVSLSGRAFYEQYF
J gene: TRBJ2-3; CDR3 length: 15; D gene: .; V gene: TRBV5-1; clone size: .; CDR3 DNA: TGCGCCAGCAGCCCATCCGGAGGGGCGGGGGATACGCAGTATTTT; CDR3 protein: CASSPSGGAGDTQYF
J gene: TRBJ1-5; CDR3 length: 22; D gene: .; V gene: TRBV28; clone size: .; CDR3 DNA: TGTGCCAGCAGTAATGGCGTTTGGGGGGTTGGGGGTCCCGGGTATAGCAATCAGCCCCAGCATTTT; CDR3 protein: CASSNGVWGVGGPGYSNQPQHF
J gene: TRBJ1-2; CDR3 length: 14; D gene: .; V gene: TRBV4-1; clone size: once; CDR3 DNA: TGCGCCAGCAGCCAAGTGGCAGGTACCTATGGCTACACCTTC; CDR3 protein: CASSQVAGTYGYTF
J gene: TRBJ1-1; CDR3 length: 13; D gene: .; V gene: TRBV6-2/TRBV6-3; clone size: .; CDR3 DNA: TGTGCCAGCAGCACAGGAATGAACACTGAAGCTTTCTTT; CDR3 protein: CASSTGMNTEAFF